The T cell receptor (beta chain) under discussion was sequenced for a study of T-cell memory formation after mild COVID-19. General study results and limits: Pre-infection memory showed some responding clones, and this suggested that cross-reactive memory joined.

The CDR3 runs to 15 residues. CDR1 and CDR2 from the germline V gene are SNHLY and FYNNEI. V was clipped by 6 bases and J by 1 base; unmatched bases: 5. TCRdb used MiXCR to reprocess the 5' RACE reads, holding one entry per CDR3 protein. The sample holds 530,000 or so distinct CDR3 sequences, roughly 17% seen once. With respect to this clonotype: What it binds is unknown.

Material: PBMCs or a T cell subset sorted from them (not recorded which). The chain recombines TRBV2 with TRBJ2-7; 11 bases match TRBD1. The sequence was collected from an adult woman who had mild COVID-19 (a few samples of this study predate the infection). Cell type and time point are not known. CDR3 coding DNA: TGTGCCAGCAGAGAGGGACAGGGGGGATCCTACGAGCAGTACTTC. It yields the protein CASREGQGGSYEQYF.